A single T cell receptor (beta chain) is shown here with its context. During active infection, Seattle patients enrolled and were then monitored through disease. Sequencing used immunoSEQ multiplex PCR; TCRdb keeps in-frame clones, though not all of them. Of some 150,000 clones in the sample, around 79% were seen once. The data are from a study of blood T cell repertoires in COVID-19. Germline CDR1 is DFQATT and CDR2 is SNEGSKA (reference sequence). This CDR3 comprises 11 residues. V lost 3 bases to trimming and J lost 6 bases, with 8 bases between them. V and J are TRBV20-1 and TRBJ1-2; no clear D gene. This TCR was recovered from a woman in her seventies with COVID-19, enrolled during active disease. The specimen sequenced was peripheral blood. The chain's CDR3 is CSASPGDGYTF. CDR3 coding DNA: TGCAGTGCTAGCCCCGGGGATGGCTACACCTTC.